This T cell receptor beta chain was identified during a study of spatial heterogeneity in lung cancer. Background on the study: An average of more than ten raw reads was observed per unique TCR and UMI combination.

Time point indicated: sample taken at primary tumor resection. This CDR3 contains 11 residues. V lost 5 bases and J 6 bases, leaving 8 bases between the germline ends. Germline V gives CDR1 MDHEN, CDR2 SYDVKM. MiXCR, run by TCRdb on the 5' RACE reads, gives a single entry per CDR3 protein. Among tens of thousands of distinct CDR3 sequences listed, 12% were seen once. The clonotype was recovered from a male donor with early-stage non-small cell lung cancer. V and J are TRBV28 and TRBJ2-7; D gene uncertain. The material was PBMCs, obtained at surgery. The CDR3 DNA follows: TGTGCCAGCAGTCCGTTCCGCGAGCAGTACTTC. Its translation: CASSPFREQYF. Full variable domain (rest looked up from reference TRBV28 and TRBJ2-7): DVKVTQSSRYLVKRTGEKVFLECVQDMDHENMFWYRQDPGLGLRLIYFSYDVKMKEKGDIPEGYSVSREKKERFSLILESASTNQTSMYLCASSPFREQYFGPGTRLTVT.